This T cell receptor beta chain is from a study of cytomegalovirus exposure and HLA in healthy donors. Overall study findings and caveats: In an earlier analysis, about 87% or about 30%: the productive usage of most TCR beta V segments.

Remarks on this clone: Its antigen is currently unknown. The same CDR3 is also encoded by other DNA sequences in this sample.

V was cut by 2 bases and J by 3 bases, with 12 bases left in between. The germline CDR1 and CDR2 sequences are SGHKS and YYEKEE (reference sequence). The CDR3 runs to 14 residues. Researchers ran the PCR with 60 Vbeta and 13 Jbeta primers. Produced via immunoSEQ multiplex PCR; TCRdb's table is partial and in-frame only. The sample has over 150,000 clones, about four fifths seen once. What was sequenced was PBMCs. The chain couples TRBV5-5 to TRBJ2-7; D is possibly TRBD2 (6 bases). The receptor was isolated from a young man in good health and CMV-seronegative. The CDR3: CASSFGTGGYEQYF. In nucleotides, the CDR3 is TGTGCCAGCAGCTTCGGCACCGGGGGCTACGAGCAGTACTTC.